The next 20 T cell receptor beta chains were all read from a single sample in a study of T cell changes during pregnancy in multiple sclerosis. Libraries were prepared by immunoSEQ multiplex PCR; TCRdb keeps only in-frame clonotypes and omits some of them. Of tens of thousands of clones listed, nearly 90% are singletons. The sample was CD4+ T cells from peripheral blood mononuclear cells, taken in the second trimester of pregnancy. Source of these receptors: a female donor with multiple sclerosis, enrolled in a pregnancy study.

The chain uses TRBV29-1 and TRBJ2-4, with a tentative D call TRBD2 (5 bases). Per the germline V gene, CDR1 is SQVTM and CDR2 is ANQGSEA. Trimming shortened V by 7 bases and J by 0 bases, and 19 bases separated the two germline ends. CDR3 length: 16 residues. The CDR3 region has the DNA TGCAGCGCCCTCCTCCAGGTCGGACTAGCCAAAAACATTCAGTACTTC. Translating it yields CSALLQVGLAKNIQYF. Full variable domain (missing parts from reference TRBV29-1 and TRBJ2-4): SAVISQKPSRDICQRGTSLTIQCQVDSQVTMMFWYRQQPGQSLTLIATANQGSEATYESGFVIDKFPISRPNLTFSTLTVSNMSPEDSSIYLCSALLQVGLAKNIQYFGAGTRLSVL.

The chain joins TRBV29-1 to TRBJ2-2; D possibly corresponds to TRBD1 (5 bases). The V end was cut by 7 bases, the J end by 1 base, with 10 bases between. CDR3 size: 13 residues. CDR1 and CDR2 from the germline V gene are SQVTM and ANQGSEA. CDR3 sequence (DNA): TGCAGCGGATTAGGACAGAACACCGGGGAGCTGTTTTTT. Translating it yields CSGLGQNTGELFF.

The chain carries TRBV7-2 and TRBJ2-7; TRBD1 aligns across 8 bases. With V trimmed by 7 bases and J by 4 bases, 12 bases remained unmatched. The germline CDR1 and CDR2 sequences are SGHTA and FQGNSA. The CDR3 loop spans 15 amino acids. The CDR3 region is CASNPRTGMGYEQYF. CDR3 nucleotides: TGTGCCAGCAACCCCCGGACAGGGATGGGTTACGAGCAGTACTTC.

The V gene is TRBV5-1, the J gene TRBJ2-5; 8 bases are shared with TRBD2. Unmatched junction bases numbered 8, after V lost 5 bases and J lost 2 bases. The CDR3 consists of 15 residues. Germline V CDR1 and CDR2: SGHRS, YFSETQ. As DNA, the CDR3 is TGCGCCAGCAGGGTGTCTAGCGGGTCTCAAGAGACCCAGTACTTC. Amino acid sequence: CASRVSSGSQETQYF.

This sequence joins TRBV5-4 and TRBJ1-1; 9 bases match TRBD1. Per germline, CDR1 SGHNT and CDR2 YYREEE (reference sequence). This CDR3 contains 15 residues. The V segment lost 4 bases and the J segment 2 bases; nucleotides outside the gene matches: 6. CDR3 loop: CASSTRTGANTEAFF. The CDR3 nucleotides read TGTGCCAGCAGCACCCGGACAGGGGCTAACACTGAAGCTTTCTTT.

The gene calls are TRBV27 and TRBJ2-5, with 15 bases aligning to TRBD2. CDR3 length equals 16 residues. The V and J ends lost 6 bases and 4 bases, in that order; junction bases with no gene match: 6. CDR1 is MNHEY and CDR2 is SMNVEV in the germline V gene (reference sequence). The CDR3, as DNA: TGTGCCAGCAGGGCTGGACTAGCGGGAGGGGTAGAGACCCAGTACTTC. This sequence encodes CASRAGLAGGVETQYF.

The chain has TRBV2 and TRBJ1-1, with D maybe TRBD1 (6 bases). Germline V lookup: CDR1 SNHLY, CDR2 FYNNEI. The CDR3 is 15 amino acids. V lost 2 bases and J lost 4, with 14 bases in between. The CDR3 DNA sequence: TGTGCCAGCAGTGAAACTGCAGGGGAGGGCACTGAAGCTTTCTTT. It is translated as CASSETAGEGTEAFF. Complete variable domain (other parts from reference TRBV2 and TRBJ1-1): EPEVTQTPSHQVTQMGQEVILRCVPISNHLYFYWYRQILGQKVEFLVSFYNNEISEKSEIFDDQFSVERPDGSNFTLKIRSTKLEDSAMYFCASSETAGEGTEAFFGQGTRLTVV.

The V gene is TRBV5-4, the J gene TRBJ2-3, with 7 bases that match TRBD1. Germline V gives CDR1 SGHNT, CDR2 YYREEE (reference sequence). The CDR3 covers 14 residues. V gave up 4 bases and J gave up 6 bases; unmatched junction bases: 8. The CDR3 bases are TGTGCCAGCAGCCGTCAGACAGGGCTGGATACGCAGTATTTT. Its translation is CASSRQTGLDTQYF.

This clone was observed a few times. This chain joins TRBV19 and TRBJ1-1, with D maybe TRBD1 (5 bases). Germline loops: CDR1 LNHDA, CDR2 SQIVND (reference sequence). Trimming cost V 5 bases and J 0 bases, with 10 bases left between them. This CDR3 contains 14 residues. CDR3 region: CASSSDRLNTEAFF. The CDR3 DNA is TGTGCCAGTAGTTCCGACAGATTGAACACTGAAGCTTTCTTT.

This chain connects TRBV10-3 to TRBJ2-3, with D hard to call. The V and J ends lost 6 bases and 2 bases respectively, with 9 bases between them. The CDR3 length is 13 residues. The V gene's germline CDR1 is ENHRY and CDR2 SYGVKD. As DNA, the CDR3 is TGTGCCATCAGGTACAGTGCCACAGATACGCAGTATTTT. Protein sequence: CAIRYSATDTQYF.

The chain couples TRBV25-1 to TRBJ2-1; a possible D gene is TRBD2 (5 bases). Between the trimmed V and J ends, which lost 7 bases and 8 bases, there was a span of 18 bases. Germline V CDR1 and CDR2: MGHDK, SYGVNS. The CDR3 has 14 residues. The CDR3 nucleotides read TGTGCCAGCACATCCGGGATCCTGAGGGATGAGCAGTTCTTC. Amino acid sequence: CASTSGILRDEQFF.

The V and J genes are TRBV11-3 and TRBJ2-4; 9 bases are shared with TRBD1. V dropped 5 bases and J dropped 6; count of bases not matched to a gene: 8. The CDR3 contains 15 residues. CDR1 is SGHNT and CDR2 is YENEEA in the germline V gene. The chain's CDR3 is CASSTGTGIRNIQYF. CDR3 DNA: TGTGCCAGCAGCACCGGGACAGGGATCCGAAACATTCAGTACTTC.

With regard to this clone: In the same sample, other DNA sequences code for this CDR3. The genes are TRBV18 and TRBJ1-1; D call uncertain. Germline CDR1 KGHSH, CDR2 LQKENI. The ends were cut back, 2 bases at V and 0 bases at J, with 4 bases in the middle. CDR3 size: 13 residues. For the CDR3, the DNA is TGTGCCAGCTCACCAGGCCTGAACACTGAAGCTTTCTTT. Translation gives CASSPGLNTEAFF.

This chain joins TRBV5-6 and TRBJ2-1; D is ambiguous. CDR1 is SGHDT, CDR2 YYEEEE, per germline. The CDR3 is 13 amino acids. Trimming removed 2 bases from V and 9 bases from J, with 12 bases in between. CDR3 protein: CASSFETLGEQFF. The DNA for the CDR3 is TGTGCCAGCAGCTTCGAGACATTGGGTGAGCAGTTCTTC.

The rearrangement uses TRBV6-4 and TRBJ2-1; the match to TRBD2 covers 8 bases. The CDR3 is 17 residues long. The germline V gene encodes CDR1 MRHNA and CDR2 SNTAGT. After removal of 7 bases from V and 0 bases from J, the junction contained 11 bases not matched to a gene. For the CDR3, the DNA is TGTGCCAGCACCTTACTAGCGGATGATTCCTCCTACAATGAGCAGTTCTTC. Protein product: CASTLLADDSSYNEQFF.

The chain employs TRBV10-3 and TRBJ2-3; 10 bases agree with TRBD2. Trimming removed 0 bases from V and 9 bases from J; junction bases left unmatched: 9. The germline V gene encodes CDR1 ENHRY and CDR2 SYGVKD. The CDR3 extends over 16 amino acids. CDR3 amino acids: CAISESPSGSQGTQYF. CDR3 coding DNA: TGTGCCATCAGTGAGTCCCCTAGCGGGAGTCAGGGGACGCAGTATTTT.

The V call is TRBV19, the J call TRBJ1-5; no clear D gene. The CDR3 totals 14 residues. V lost 2 bases, J lost 7 bases, and 12 bases lay in between. Germline assignment: CDR1 LNHDA and CDR2 SQIVND (reference sequence). This CDR3 is CASSIQASWQPQHF. For the CDR3, the DNA is TGTGCCAGTAGTATACAAGCGTCCTGGCAGCCCCAGCATTTT.

The chain carries TRBV6-1 and TRBJ1-5, with a possible D match to TRBD1 (6 bases). The germline CDR1 and CDR2 sequences are MNHNS and SASEGT. The CDR3 has 15 residues. Trimming cost V 4 bases and J 6 bases, with 16 bases left between them. The CDR3 sequence is CASSARTALGQPQHF. CDR3 DNA: TGTGCCAGCAGTGCCAGGACAGCCCTGGGTCAGCCCCAGCATTTT.

V is TRBV5-4 and J is TRBJ2-1; 9 bases match TRBD2. CDR1 and CDR2 (germline): SGHNT, YYREEE (reference sequence). The CDR3 has 15 residues. The V gene end was trimmed by 3 bases and the J gene end by 15 bases; junction bases not matched to a gene: 16. In nucleotides, the CDR3 is TGTGCCAGCAGCTCCAAGAGACTAGCGGAGCGCCGTCCGTTCTTC. Residues: CASSSKRLAERRPFF.

The sample holds a few counts of this clone. This chain links TRBV14 with TRBJ2-5; perhaps TRBD1 as D (5 bases). The length of the CDR3 is 15 residues. Germline CDR1 reads SGHDN; CDR2 reads FVKESK. V dropped 1 base and J dropped 5 bases, with 14 bases sitting between them. In DNA form, the CDR3 reads TGTGCCAGCAGCCAAGGGGGCCAGGCTTGGGAGACCCAGTACTTC. The encoded protein is CASSQGGQAWETQYF.